One sample yielded the 2 T cell receptor beta chains listed below, sequenced in a study of blood T cell repertoires in COVID-19. Sequenced by immunoSEQ multiplex PCR; TCRdb stores in-frame clones only, minus some. The sample includes about 240,000 clones, under 85% seen only once; the top ten take about 1.9%. Material for sequencing was peripheral blood. These receptors all come from a man aged 25-40 years who had recovered from COVID-19.

This chain links TRBV5-4 with TRBJ2-5; 7 bases agree with TRBD2. The CDR3 extends over 13 amino acids. The germline CDR1 and CDR2 sequences are SGHNT and YYREEE (reference sequence). V was clipped by 6 bases and J by 7 bases; unmatched bases: 9. This CDR3 reads CASNSREGGTQYF. The CDR3 nucleotides read TGTGCCAGCAATTCTAGGGAGGGAGGGACCCAGTACTTC.

The chain combines TRBV2 with TRBJ2-1; TRBD2 aligns across 11 bases. V trimming: 7 bases; J trimming: 5 bases; junction bases outside the gene matches: 16. The germline V gene has CDR1 SNHLY and CDR2 FYNNEI. This CDR3 has 18 amino acids. For the CDR3, the DNA is TGTGCCAGCATGCTCCGCCCGAGGAAGACTAGCGGGGACAATGAGCAGTTCTTC. Translated: CASMLRPRKTSGDNEQFF.